The T cell receptor beta chain under discussion was sequenced for a study of blood T cell dynamics during melanoma immunotherapy. Study results and caveats: The study could not tell melanoma-specific clones from general immune activation.

On this clone itself: Antigen specificity is unknown.

Time point specified: week 3, after first cycle of checkpoint inhibitor. No patient had earlier systemic cancer treatment, concurrent immunosuppressants, or another active cancer. There are 16 residues in the CDR3. V shed 1 base, J shed 2 bases, and the junction held 5 bases outside the gene matches. Germline V gives CDR1 SGHTA, CDR2 FQGNSA. Repertoires were generated with immunoSEQ multiplex PCR, while TCRdb's copy carries only in-frame clones and drops some. The table shows approximately 10,000 clones, with approximately 86% occurring only once. The sequence was collected from a human donor with melanoma. The chain links TRBV7-2 to TRBJ2-7, with 10 nucleotides matching TRBD2. The sequencing used blood, collected from a patient treated with checkpoint blockade. The CDR3 DNA sequence: TGTGCCAGCAGCTTAGGGGGAGCGGGAGGGCCCTACGAGCAGTACTTC. Translated, it gives CASSLGGAGGPYEQYF.